The T cell receptor beta chain described here comes from a study of vaccination effects on CD4 cells after COVID-19. Study conclusions and caveats: The study got few convalescent patients and did not collect any early post-infection timepoints. Clonal contraction was marked in infection- and vaccine-induced clones late after vaccination.

Data came from immunoSEQ multiplex PCR; TCRdb stores just in-frame clones and leaves some out. The table has approximately 28,000 clones, 80% to 85% seen once. Remarks on this clone: What it binds is unknown.

Sequencing in the ViraFEST assay came after antigen-specific CD4+ T cells had been expanded with viral peptide pools, which were used to stimulate PBMC. At the end of more than 8 days of culture, CD4+ T cells were isolated. Participants were vaccinated with two doses of either the BNT162b2 or mRNA-1273 vaccine. Recipients of the vaccine had no prior SARS-CoV-2 infection and negative nucleocapsid antibodies. CDR1 and CDR2 from the germline V gene are LGHDT and YNNKEL (reference sequence). Trimming pared 1 base from V and 4 bases from J, leaving 13 bases between. The CDR3 totals 15 residues. The sample consisted of CD4+ T cells from PBMCs cultured with SARS-CoV-2 spike peptides, taken after COVID-19 vaccination. The sequence came from a human donor who received a COVID-19 vaccine. Some clones in this sample may be carry-over from other donors' samples. The chain carries TRBV3-1 (or the pseudogene TRBV3-2) and TRBJ1-2; weak D call: TRBD1 (5 bases). CDR3 region: CASSQGAGLGYGYTF. The CDR3 DNA is TGTGCCAGCAGCCAAGGCGCGGGGCTTGGCTATGGCTACACCTTC.